This entry describes one T cell receptor beta chain. This CDR3 has 13 amino acids. Trimming took off 2 bases at V and 5 bases at J, with 11 bases between the two ends. The germline V gene has CDR1 SGHNT and CDR2 YYREEE (reference sequence). The data belong to a study of long-term antiretroviral therapy in people with HIV. At survey level, the immunoSEQ assay was run in its v3.0 version. This table comes from immunoSEQ multiplex PCR, and its TCRdb copy is limited to in-frame clones, with some not included. This sample has 25,000 to 30,000 clones; around four fifths occur once, and the top ten carry roughly 10%.

The sequences come from unsorted PBMCs, collected 1.5 years before starting antiretroviral therapy. The chain combines TRBV5-4 with TRBJ2-7; D uncertain. The origin of this receptor is a man in his late teens or twenties with HIV. CDR3 in amino acids: CASSFLGLNEQYF. DNA of the CDR3: TGTGCCAGCAGCTTCCTAGGCCTGAACGAGCAGTACTTC.